The 8 T cell receptor beta chains below come from one sample, sequenced in a study of OX40 agonist ivuxolimab in advanced cancers. Sequenced by immunoSEQ multiplex PCR; TCRdb stores in-frame clones only, minus some. The sample carries some 94,000 clones, around nine tenths recorded once. The input for sequencing was CD4+ or CD8+ T cells sorted from blood, taken in a trial of the OX40 agonist ivuxolimab. Source of these receptors: an adult with an advanced solid tumor such as melanoma, head and neck, liver or kidney cancer.

A word on this clone: The junction shows a germline mismatch at one end, possibly a read error. V usage is TRBV7-7 and J usage is TRBJ2-1, with D hard to call. The CDR3 runs to 14 residues. In germline, CDR1 is SSHAT, CDR2 FNYEAQ (reference sequence). CDR3 nucleotides: TGTGCTAGCAGCCTGATGGACGTGGGCTATGAGCAGTTCTTC. Residues: CASSLMDVGYEQFF.

The rearrangement links TRBV14 to TRBJ2-4; D not certain. The germline V and J ends were trimmed by 0 bases and 10 bases, with 16 bases remaining between them. This CDR3 has 15 amino acids. Germline V lookup: CDR1 SGHDN, CDR2 FVKESK. DNA of the CDR3: TGTGCCAGCAGCCAAGATTCAAGTCAGTCACATATTCAGTACTTC. This encodes CASSQDSSQSHIQYF.

The J gene is TRBJ2-1, the V gene TRBV10-2; 8 bases match TRBD2. J gave up 0 bases and V 2 bases, and 15 bases lay outside the gene matches. This CDR3 contains 20 residues. Germline values: CDR1 WSHSY, CDR2 SAAADI. CDR3 amino acids: CASSERASGPPSRSYNEQFF. For the CDR3, the DNA is TGCGCCAGCAGTGAGCGGGCTAGCGGGCCCCCATCCCGCTCCTACAATGAGCAGTTCTTC.

J is TRBJ2-7 and V is TRBV4-2; D gene ambiguous. The CDR3 contains 16 residues. The V gene's germline CDR1 is LGHNA and CDR2 YNFKEQ. Trimming left V 0 bases short and J 3 bases short, with 15 bases between. The CDR3 is CASSQEGFLDSYEQYF. The CDR3 coding sequence is TGTGCCAGCAGCCAAGAGGGCTTTCTAGATAGCTACGAGCAGTACTTC.

The rearrangement joins TRBV7-2 to TRBJ2-1; D is possibly TRBD2 (7 bases). V was shortened by 3 bases and J by 7 bases, with 22 bases between the two germline ends. The CDR3 spans 17 residues. The V gene's germline CDR1 is SGHTA and CDR2 FQGNSA. The CDR3 reads CASSFGGLAVTKNEQFF. For the CDR3, the DNA is TGTGCCAGCAGCTTTGGGGGGCTAGCGGTGACAAAAAATGAGCAGTTCTTC.

This rearrangement joins TRBV11-2 to TRBJ1-3, with TRBD1 as a possible D gene (6 bases). CDR3 length: 15 residues. Germline V gene lookup returns CDR1 SGHAT and CDR2 FQNNGV. V was clipped by 5 bases and J by 4 bases, with 15 bases between them. CDR3 nucleotide sequence: TGTGCCAGCAGCCAGGCTACAGGGTCCGGAAACACCATATATTTT. Its protein product is CASSQATGSGNTIYF.

CDR3 DNA: TGTGCCAGCAGTTCGGGACAGGGGAGAAACTATGGCTACACCTTC. It codes for CASSSGQGRNYGYTF. The chain recombines TRBV28 with TRBJ1-2; 10 positions match TRBD1. After removal of 4 bases from V and 2 bases from J, the junction contained 4 bases not matched to a gene. The germline gives CDR1 MDHEN, CDR2 SYDVKM. The CDR3 runs to 15 residues.

This chain connects TRBV19 to TRBJ2-7; D not certain. Germline V gene data show CDR1 as LNHDA and CDR2 as SQIVND (reference sequence). This CDR3 has 12 residues. The V gene lost 4 bases and the J gene lost 3 bases, with 7 bases spanning the gap. The CDR3 DNA reads TGTGCCAGTAGTACCGGTGACTACGAGCAGTACTTC. Translating gives CASSTGDYEQYF. Supplemented by reference TRBV19 and TRBJ2-7, the full variable domain reads DGGITQSPKYLFRKEGQNVTLSCEQNLNHDAMYWYRQDPGQGLRLIYYSQIVNDFQKGDIAEGYSVSREKKESFPLTVTSAQKNPTAFYLCASSTGDYEQYFGPGTRLTVT.